Listed below are T cell receptor beta chains from one sample, sequenced in a study of OX40 agonist ivuxolimab in advanced cancers. This table comes from immunoSEQ multiplex PCR, and its TCRdb copy is limited to in-frame clones, with some not included. The sample has 75,000 to 100,000 clones; about 84% are singletons. Source: CD4+ or CD8+ T cells sorted from blood, taken in a trial of the OX40 agonist ivuxolimab. The receptors were gathered from an adult with an advanced solid tumor such as melanoma, head and neck, liver or kidney cancer. Each CDR3 is given with its conserved first and last residue. D genes are given only for firm matches. For some rows the clone size is stated as once, few or many, or as a class when expanded; others skip it.

v_gene,abundance,d_gene,j_gene,CDR3nt,CDR3aa
TRBV5-1,.,.,TRBJ1-4,TGCGCCAGCAGCCCGGGCTACGGAGGAGAAAAACTGTTTTTT,CASSPGYGGEKLFF
TRBV5-1,once,.,TRBJ1-2,TGCGCCAGCAGCTCCCGACCAACGGGGGATTCCTATGGCTACACCTTC,CASSSRPTGDSYGYTF
TRBV7-8,.,.,TRBJ2-1,TGTGCCAGCAGCTTAGGACGGGAGAGGGAGCAGTTCTTC,CASSLGREREQFF
TRBV7-9,.,.,TRBJ1-3,TGTGCCAGCAGCTTAGTCGGGTTGGGGCCTGGAAACACCATATATTTT,CASSLVGLGPGNTIYF
TRBV7-9,few,TRBD1,TRBJ2-7,TGTGCCAGCAGCGGGACAGGGGATTCACCCTACGAGCAGTACTTC,CASSGTGDSPYEQYF
TRBV9,.,.,TRBJ1-6,TGTGCCAGCAGCGTAGGGGTCGGTAAGAATTCACCCCTCCACTTT,CASSVGVGKNSPLHF
TRBV29-1,.,.,TRBJ2-7,TGCAGCGTTCCTACAGCCGGAAGCTCCTACGAGCAGTACTTC,CSVPTAGSSYEQYF
TRBV19,.,TRBD1,TRBJ1-4,TGTGCCAGTAGCGCCGGGACAGGGGAAATTGAAAAACTGTTTTTT,CASSAGTGEIEKLFF
TRBV4-1,.,.,TRBJ1-5,TGCGCCAGCAGCCCCCTTGCTATGGGGGGCAATCAGCCCCAGCATTTT,CASSPLAMGGNQPQHF
TRBV5-1,.,.,TRBJ2-2,TGCGCCAGCAGCTTGGAAGGGGACGGCGGGGAGCTGTTTTTT,CASSLEGDGGELFF
TRBV11-3,.,.,TRBJ2-2,TGTGCCAGCAGCTTAGATGCGGGAAGCTACACCGGGGAGCTGTTTTTT,CASSLDAGSYTGELFF
TRBV27,.,TRBD1,TRBJ1-2,TGTGCCAGCAGTGCTTCAGGGGGCGCCGGCTATGGCTACACCTTC,CASSASGGAGYGYTF
TRBV10-3,.,.,TRBJ1-1,TGTGCCACTAGGGGGGGCCAGCCTAACACTGAAGCTTTCTTT,CATRGGQPNTEAFF
TRBV10-3,few,.,TRBJ2-7,TGTGCCATCAGTGACCGACAGGCCGAGCAGTACTTC,CAISDRQAEQYF
TRBV29-1,once,.,TRBJ1-1,TGCAGCGTTGAAGGCCCCCCCCATCCGAACACTGAAGCTTTCTTT,CSVEGPPHPNTEAFF
TRBV11-2,.,.,TRBJ2-1,TGTGCCAGCAGACCAGTCTTGAACAATGAGCAGTTCTTC,CASRPVLNNEQFF
TRBV10-2,.,.,TRBJ1-5,TGCGCCAGCACCCCGACGGGGCAGGGTAGGCAGCCCCAGCATTTT,CASTPTGQGRQPQHF
TRBV5-6,.,.,TRBJ1-2,TGTGCCAGCAGCTTGAAAGGGAACTATGGCTACACCTTC,CASSLKGNYGYTF
TRBV7-2,.,.,TRBJ2-2,TGTGCCAGCAGCCCAGGTGGGGGGAACACCGGGGAGCTGTTTTTT,CASSPGGGNTGELFF
TRBV27,.,.,TRBJ2-7,TGTGCCAGCAGTTTAAACGGCCCTTACGAGCAGTACTTC,CASSLNGPYEQYF
TRBV5-1,.,.,TRBJ2-3,TGCGCCAGCAGCTTGGCGGCGGGCCCTCCCACAGATACGCAGTATTTT,CASSLAAGPPTDTQYF
TRBV27,once,.,TRBJ2-6,TGTGCCAGCACCTCGGTTAGGGGAAACCCTGGGGCCAACGTCCTGACTTTC,CASTSVRGNPGANVLTF
TRBV7-9,few,TRBD1,TRBJ1-2,TGTGCCAGCAGCTTAGCCACAGGGGGCGGTTCGTATGGCTACACCTTC,CASSLATGGGSYGYTF
TRBV19,.,TRBD1,TRBJ1-3,TGTGCCAGTAGTAACCGACAGGGCGCTGGAAACACCATATATTTT,CASSNRQGAGNTIYF
TRBV7-9,.,.,TRBJ2-7,TGTGCCAGCAGCCCTGTAGTGTACGAGCAGTACTTC,CASSPVVYEQYF
TRBV19,.,.,TRBJ1-5,TGTGCCAGTAGTATAGATCGCGGGGGGCGGGATCAGCCCCAGCATTTT,CASSIDRGGRDQPQHF
TRBV5-1,.,.,TRBJ1-2,TGCGCCAGCAGCTATTCAGGGGAGAGTGACTATGGCTACACCTTC,CASSYSGESDYGYTF
TRBV6-4,.,.,TRBJ1-4,TGTGCCAGCCTGGGTCGGGCTAATGAAAAACTGTTTTTT,CASLGRANEKLFF
TRBV9,.,.,TRBJ2-1,TGTGCCAGCAGCGTGCGAGGGGGCTCCTACAATGAGCAGTTCTTC,CASSVRGGSYNEQFF
TRBV4-1,.,TRBD1,TRBJ2-3,TGCGCCAGCAGCACACAGGGGGCGGGGGCAGATACGCAGTATTTT,CASSTQGAGADTQYF
TRBV7-9,.,.,TRBJ2-3,TGTGCCAGCAGCTTCGCGGAAGATACGCAGTATTTT,CASSFAEDTQYF
TRBV28,.,.,TRBJ2-6,TGTGCCAGCAGGGGCCCCGGGAAATACTCTGGGGCCAACGTCCTGACTTTC,CASRGPGKYSGANVLTF
TRBV4-1,once,.,TRBJ1-3,TGCGCCAGCAGCCAAGAGCCCCAGAACTCTGGAAACACCATATATTTT,CASSQEPQNSGNTIYF
TRBV30,.,.,TRBJ1-4,TGTGCCTGGAGTGTCTCGGGACGGAGAAATGAAAAACTGTTTTTT,CAWSVSGRRNEKLFF
TRBV13,.,.,TRBJ2-7,TGTGCCAGCCAGGTAGGGGGTAGGGAGCAGTACTTC,CASQVGGREQYF
TRBV11-2,.,.,TRBJ2-1,TGTGCCAGCAGCCTTGGGACCCGTAGCTCCTACAATGAGCAGTTCTTC,CASSLGTRSSYNEQFF
TRBV6-6,.,.,TRBJ1-2,TGTGCCAGCAGTTACCGGTCTCGATGGGAGGCAGATGGCTACACCTTC,CASSYRSRWEADGYTF
TRBV7-9,.,.,TRBJ1-2,TGTGCCAGCAGCCACGGTAGCTATGGCTACACCTTC,CASSHGSYGYTF
TRBV7-2,.,.,TRBJ1-2,TGTGCCAGCAGCTTAACTCTGGAGCATCCCCTGCGCGGCTTC,CASSLTLEHPLRGF
TRBV5-4,.,.,TRBJ2-7,TGTGCCAGCAGCCCGGATAGGTCCCCTGGCGAGCAGTACTTC,CASSPDRSPGEQYF
TRBV29-1,.,TRBD2,TRBJ2-3,TGCAGCGTTGAAGATCCCGGGGGGAGTCCAGATACGCAGTATTTT,CSVEDPGGSPDTQYF
TRBV7-9,few,TRBD1,TRBJ2-3,TGTGCCAGCAGCTTAGCAGGACAGGGCGTTCGGGGTACAGATACGCAGTATTTT,CASSLAGQGVRGTDTQYF
TRBV5-6,.,.,TRBJ2-1,TGTGCCAGCAGCTTGGAGATGGAGGCAAACCCTTCCTACAATGAGCAGTTCTTC,CASSLEMEANPSYNEQFF
TRBV6-1,once,TRBD1,TRBJ1-2,TGTGCCAGCAGTGAACAGACAGGGGGCTACTATGGCTACACCTTC,CASSEQTGGYYGYTF
TRBV27,.,.,TRBJ2-4,TGTGCCAGCTGGGGGCAGAAAAACATTCAGTACTTC,CASWGQKNIQYF
TRBV7-2,.,.,TRBJ2-4,TGTGCCAGCAGCTTAGATTTTTCGGGAGCCAAAAACATTCAGTACTTC,CASSLDFSGAKNIQYF
TRBV9,.,.,TRBJ1-4,TGTGCCAGCAGCGTAGACGGCGGAGGGATCAATGAAAAACTGTTTTTT,CASSVDGGGINEKLFF
TRBV27,.,.,TRBJ1-5,TGTGCCAGCAGTCCGGGGGCAGGGCGGCAGCCCCAGCATTTT,CASSPGAGRQPQHF
TRBV5-1,.,.,TRBJ1-2,TGCGCCAGCGGGGGAAAAGCGGGGGCTACGGACTATGGCTACACCTTC,CASGGKAGATDYGYTF
TRBV18,.,.,TRBJ1-3,TGTGCCAGCTCAGGGGGCTCTGGAAACACCATATATTTT,CASSGGSGNTIYF
TRBV4-3,once,.,TRBJ2-1,TGCGCCAGCAGCCAAGCCCGACGGGGGGCGAATGAGCAGTTCTTC,CASSQARRGANEQFF
TRBV2,medium-sized,TRBD1,TRBJ2-7,TGTGCCAGCATCCCGGACAGGGGAAACGGGCGCGAGCAGTACTTC,CASIPDRGNGREQYF
TRBV7-9,.,.,TRBJ2-1,TGTGCCAGCAGCTCCGTAAGGGACAATGAGCAGTTCTTC,CASSSVRDNEQFF
TRBV6-5,.,.,TRBJ2-7,TGTGCCAGCAGCCTCGGGGTAAGCTCCTACGAGCAGTACTTC,CASSLGVSSYEQYF
TRBV11-2,.,.,TRBJ1-1,TGTGCCAGCAGCGCCGCGACCCCGAACACTGAAGCTTTCTTT,CASSAATPNTEAFF
TRBV5-1,.,TRBD1,TRBJ2-2,TGCGCCAGCAGCTCACCCCTCCCCGGGACAGCACCGAACACCGGGGAGCTGTTTTTT,CASSSPLPGTAPNTGELFF
TRBV7-9,.,TRBD1,TRBJ1-1,TGTGCCAGCAGCCCAGACAGGGGGATTGGGACGAACACTGAAGCTTTCTTT,CASSPDRGIGTNTEAFF
TRBV11-2,.,.,TRBJ2-3,TGTGCCAGCAGCTTAGGGGCGCACAGCACAGATACGCAGTATTTT,CASSLGAHSTDTQYF
TRBV19,.,.,TRBJ1-1,TGTGCCAGTAGTATACAGGGTGGAGGAACTGAAGCTTTCTTT,CASSIQGGGTEAFF